The rows below give T cell receptor beta chains drawn from one sample of a study of blood T cell repertoires in COVID-19. The repertoire was sequenced with immunoSEQ multiplex PCR; TCRdb's copy has only in-frame clones and lacks some. The table lists approximately 140,000 clones, around nine tenths of them singletons. The specimen was peripheral blood. The receptors were gathered from a woman between 35 and 50 years old with acute or convalescent COVID-19. Both conserved end residues are part of each CDR3. The order of the fields is D gene, J gene, V gene, CDR3 DNA, CDR3 protein. The D gene is left open where the match is weak.

-	TRBJ1-1	TRBV7-9	TGTGCCAGCAGCTTAGGGGGCTATTCGAACACTGAAGCTTTCTTT	CASSLGGYSNTEAFF
TRBD1	TRBJ2-2	TRBV9	TGTGCCAGCAGCCCCCCCGTGACAGGGGCCACCGGGGAGCTGTTTTTT	CASSPPVTGATGELFF
TRBD1	TRBJ2-7	TRBV4-1	TGCGCCAGCAGCCAAAACCCCGGGACAGGCCGCCACGAGCAGTACTTC	CASSQNPGTGRHEQYF
-	TRBJ2-5	TRBV3-1/TRBV3-2	TGTGCCAGCAGCCAAGTGCGTGGGCCTAAGGCGGAGACCCAGTACTTC	CASSQVRGPKAETQYF
-	TRBJ2-3	TRBV4-3	TGCGCCAGCAGCCAAGATAATGCAGGGGGGCTCACAGATACGCAGTATTTT	CASSQDNAGGLTDTQYF
TRBD2	TRBJ2-1	TRBV10-3	TGTGCCATCAGTGAGGCGCCGGGACTAGCGGGAGCAAACTACAATGAGCAGTTCTTC	CAISEAPGLAGANYNEQFF
-	TRBJ1-1	TRBV27	TGTGCCTCCCAGTTAGGAGGGTACACTGAAGCTTTCTTT	CASQLGGYTEAFF
-	TRBJ2-5	TRBV5-1	TGCGCCAGCAGCCTTAAAGAGACCCAGTACTTC	CASSLKETQYF
-	TRBJ1-4	TRBV23-1	TGCGCCAGCAGTCAACCGGGACACCGTAATGAAAAACTGTTTTTT	CASSQPGHRNEKLFF
-	TRBJ2-2	TRBV5-1	TGCGCCAGCAGCTTGATGAGGAACACCGGGGAGCTGTTTTTT	CASSLMRNTGELFF
TRBD2	TRBJ2-2	TRBV6-2/TRBV6-3	TGTGCCAGCAGCCCGAGCGGGAGAGGAACCGGGGAGCTGTTTTTT	CASSPSGRGTGELFF
TRBD2	TRBJ2-4	TRBV4-3	TGCGCCAGCAGCCAAGATAGAGCTAGCGGGGGAGACATTCAGTACTTC	CASSQDRASGGDIQYF
-	TRBJ1-5	TRBV19	TGTGCCAGTAACCAGGCATGGAGCAATCAGCCCCAGCATTTT	CASNQAWSNQPQHF
TRBD2	TRBJ2-5	TRBV2	TGTGCCAGCACCCTCCTTGGGAGGGCGGAGACCCAGTACTTC	CASTLLGRAETQYF
-	TRBJ2-3	TRBV6-1	TGTGCCAGCAGTGATGTCCCCCCCCCGAGGTGGTATACGCAGTATTTT	CASSDVPPPRWYTQYF
TRBD1	TRBJ2-5	TRBV3-1/TRBV3-2	TGTGCCAGCAGCCAAATAAAACAGGGGACGTACCAAGAGACCCAGTACTTC	CASSQIKQGTYQETQYF
-	TRBJ2-5	TRBV5-6	TGTGCCAGCAGCCCCGGGACTTCACAAGAGACCCAGTACTTC	CASSPGTSQETQYF
-	TRBJ2-7	TRBV6-2/TRBV6-3	TGTGCCAGCAGTTATCGTGTCTCGCGATCCTACGAGCAGTACTTC	CASSYRVSRSYEQYF
TRBD1	TRBJ1-5	TRBV19	TGTGCCAGTAGTAAGGGACAGGACCGACTTTATAGCAATCAGCCCCAGCATTTT	CASSKGQDRLYSNQPQHF
-	TRBJ2-7	TRBV7-6	TGTGCCAGCAGCTTATCCGGACAGATAGGCTCCTACGAGCAGTACTTC	CASSLSGQIGSYEQYF
-	TRBJ2-2	TRBV7-2	TGTGCCAGCAGCTTCGCCCGCGGGACCGGGGAGCTGTTTTTT	CASSFARGTGELFF
-	TRBJ1-2	TRBV4-2	TGTGCCAGCAGCCCCGAACTGGGAGGAAACTATGGCTACACCTTC	CASSPELGGNYGYTF
TRBD1	TRBJ1-1	TRBV5-4	TGTGCCAGCAGCTTGGAGTCGGGCAGGGGGCTGAACACTGAAGCTTTCTTT	CASSLESGRGLNTEAFF